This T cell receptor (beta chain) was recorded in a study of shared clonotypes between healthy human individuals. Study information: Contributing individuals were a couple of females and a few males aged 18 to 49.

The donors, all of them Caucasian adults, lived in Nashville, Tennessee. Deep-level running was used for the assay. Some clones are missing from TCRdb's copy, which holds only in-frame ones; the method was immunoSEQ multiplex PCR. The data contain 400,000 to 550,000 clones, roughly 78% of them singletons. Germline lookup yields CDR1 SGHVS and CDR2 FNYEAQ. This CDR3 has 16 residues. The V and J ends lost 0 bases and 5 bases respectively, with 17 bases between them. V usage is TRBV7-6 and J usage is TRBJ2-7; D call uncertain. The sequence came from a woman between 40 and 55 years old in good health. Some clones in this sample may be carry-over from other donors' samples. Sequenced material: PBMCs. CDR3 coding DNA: TGTGCCAGCAGCTTAGCGTCTCCCAGGTTCCATCACGAGCAGTACTTC. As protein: CASSLASPRFHHEQYF.